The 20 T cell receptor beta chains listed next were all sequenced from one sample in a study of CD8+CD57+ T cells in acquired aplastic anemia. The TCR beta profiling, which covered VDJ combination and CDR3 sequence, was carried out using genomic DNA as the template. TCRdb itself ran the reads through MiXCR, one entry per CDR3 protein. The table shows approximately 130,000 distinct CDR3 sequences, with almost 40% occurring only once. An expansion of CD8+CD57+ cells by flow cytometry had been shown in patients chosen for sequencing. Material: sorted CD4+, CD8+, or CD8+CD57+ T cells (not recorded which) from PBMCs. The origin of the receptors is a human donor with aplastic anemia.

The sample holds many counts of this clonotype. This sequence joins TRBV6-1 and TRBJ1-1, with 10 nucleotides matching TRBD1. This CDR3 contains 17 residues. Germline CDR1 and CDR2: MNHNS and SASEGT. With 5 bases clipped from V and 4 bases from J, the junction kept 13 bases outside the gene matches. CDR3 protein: CASSTRQGARVRTEAFF. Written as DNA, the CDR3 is TGTGCCAGCAGTACGAGACAGGGGGCGCGTGTTCGCACTGAAGCTTTCTTT.

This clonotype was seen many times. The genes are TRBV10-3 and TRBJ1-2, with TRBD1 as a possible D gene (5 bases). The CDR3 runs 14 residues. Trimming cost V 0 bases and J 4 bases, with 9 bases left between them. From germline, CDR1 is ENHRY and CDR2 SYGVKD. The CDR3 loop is CAISESDRAYGYTF. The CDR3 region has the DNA TGTGCCATCAGTGAGTCCGACAGAGCCTATGGCTACACCTTC.

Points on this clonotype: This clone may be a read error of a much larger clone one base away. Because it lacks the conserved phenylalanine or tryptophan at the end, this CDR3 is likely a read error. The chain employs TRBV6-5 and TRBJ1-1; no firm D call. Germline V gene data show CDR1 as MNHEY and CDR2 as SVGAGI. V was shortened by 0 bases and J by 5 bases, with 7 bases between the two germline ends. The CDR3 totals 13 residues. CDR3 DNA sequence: TGTGCCAGCAGTTACTCGACGGGAACTGAAGCTTTCTCT. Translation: CASSYSTGTEAFS.

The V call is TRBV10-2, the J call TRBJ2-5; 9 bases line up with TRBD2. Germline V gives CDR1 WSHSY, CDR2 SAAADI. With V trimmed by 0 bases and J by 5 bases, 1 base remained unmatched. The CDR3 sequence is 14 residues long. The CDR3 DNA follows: TGCGCCAGCAGTGAGTCGGGACTAGCTGAGACCCAGTACTTC. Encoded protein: CASSESGLAETQYF.

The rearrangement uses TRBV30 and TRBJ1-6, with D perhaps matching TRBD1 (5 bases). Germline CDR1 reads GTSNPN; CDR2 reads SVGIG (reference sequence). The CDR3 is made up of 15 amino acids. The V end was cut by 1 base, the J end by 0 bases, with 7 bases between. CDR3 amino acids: CAWSGGGSYNSPLHF. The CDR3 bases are TGTGCCTGGAGTGGGGGGGGCTCCTATAATTCACCCCTCCACTTT.

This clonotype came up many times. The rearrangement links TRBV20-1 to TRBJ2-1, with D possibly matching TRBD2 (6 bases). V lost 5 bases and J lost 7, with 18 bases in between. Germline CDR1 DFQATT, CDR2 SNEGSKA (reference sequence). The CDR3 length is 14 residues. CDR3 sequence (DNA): TGCAGTGCTCCGCCCCGGAGGGGCCTTAATGAGCAGTTCTTC. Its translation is CSAPPRRGLNEQFF.

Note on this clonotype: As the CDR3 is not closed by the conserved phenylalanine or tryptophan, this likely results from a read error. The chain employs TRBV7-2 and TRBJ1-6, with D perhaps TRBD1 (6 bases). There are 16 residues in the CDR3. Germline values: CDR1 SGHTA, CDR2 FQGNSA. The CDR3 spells CASSSTGNPYDSPLHL. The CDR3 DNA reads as TGTGCCAGCAGCTCCACAGGGAACCCCTATGATTCACCCCTCCACCTT.

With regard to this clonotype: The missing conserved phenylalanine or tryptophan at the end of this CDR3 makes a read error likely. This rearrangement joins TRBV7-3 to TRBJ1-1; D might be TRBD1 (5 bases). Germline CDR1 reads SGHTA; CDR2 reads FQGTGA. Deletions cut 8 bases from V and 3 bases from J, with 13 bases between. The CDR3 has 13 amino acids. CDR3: CASRRGEDTEAFL. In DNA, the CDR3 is TGTGCCAGCCGAAGGGGTGAGGACACTGAAGCTTTCCTT.

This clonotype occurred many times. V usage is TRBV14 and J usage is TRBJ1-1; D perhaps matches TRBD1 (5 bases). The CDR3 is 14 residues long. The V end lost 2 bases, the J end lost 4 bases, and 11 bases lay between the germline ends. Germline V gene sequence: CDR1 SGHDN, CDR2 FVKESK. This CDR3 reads CASSQPGRGTEAFF. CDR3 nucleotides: TGTGCCAGCAGCCAACCAGGGCGGGGCACTGAAGCTTTCTTT. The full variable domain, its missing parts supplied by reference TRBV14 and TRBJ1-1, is EAGVTQFPSHSVIEKGQTVTLRCDPISGHDNLYWYRRVMGKEIKFLLHFVKESKQDESGMPNNRFLAERTGGTYSTLKVQPAELEDSGVYFCASSQPGRGTEAFFGQGTRLTVV.

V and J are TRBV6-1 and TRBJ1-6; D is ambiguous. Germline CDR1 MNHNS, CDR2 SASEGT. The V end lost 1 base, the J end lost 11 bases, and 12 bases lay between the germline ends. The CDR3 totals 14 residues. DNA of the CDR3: TGTGCCAGCAGTGAAGGCCGAGCGTCGACACCCCTCCACTTT. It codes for CASSEGRASTPLHF.

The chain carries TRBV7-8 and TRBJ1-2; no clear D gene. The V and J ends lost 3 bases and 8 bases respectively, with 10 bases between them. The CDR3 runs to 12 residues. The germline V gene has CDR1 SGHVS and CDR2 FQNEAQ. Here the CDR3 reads CASSFGPDGYTF. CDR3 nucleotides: TGTGCCAGCAGCTTCGGTCCCGACGGCTACACCTTC.

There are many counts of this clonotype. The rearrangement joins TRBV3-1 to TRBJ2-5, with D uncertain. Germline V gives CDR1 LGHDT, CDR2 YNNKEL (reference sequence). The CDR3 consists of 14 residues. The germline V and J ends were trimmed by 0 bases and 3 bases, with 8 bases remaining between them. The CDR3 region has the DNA TGTGCCAGCAGCCAAGATGAATTCAAAGAGACCCAGTACTTC. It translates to CASSQDEFKETQYF.

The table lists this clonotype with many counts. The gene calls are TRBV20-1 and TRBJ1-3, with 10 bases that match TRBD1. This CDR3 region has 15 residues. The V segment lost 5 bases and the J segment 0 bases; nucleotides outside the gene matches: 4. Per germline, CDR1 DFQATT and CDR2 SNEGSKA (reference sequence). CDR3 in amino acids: CSAADRGPSGNTIYF. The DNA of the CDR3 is TGCAGTGCTGCAGACAGGGGGCCCTCTGGAAACACCATATATTTT.

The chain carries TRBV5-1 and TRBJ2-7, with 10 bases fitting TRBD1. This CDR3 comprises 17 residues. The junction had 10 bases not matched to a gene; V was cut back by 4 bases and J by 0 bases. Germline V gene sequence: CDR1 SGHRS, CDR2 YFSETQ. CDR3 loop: CASSPSAGQGVSYEQYF. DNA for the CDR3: TGCGCCAGCAGCCCGTCTGCTGGACAGGGGGTCTCCTACGAGCAGTACTTC.

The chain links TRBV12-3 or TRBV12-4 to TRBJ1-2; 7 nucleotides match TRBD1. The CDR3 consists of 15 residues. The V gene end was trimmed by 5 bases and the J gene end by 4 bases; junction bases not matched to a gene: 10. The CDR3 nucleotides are TGTGCCAGCAGTGCGGGGAGGGGGCGACCCTATGGCTACACCTTC. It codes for CASSAGRGRPYGYTF.

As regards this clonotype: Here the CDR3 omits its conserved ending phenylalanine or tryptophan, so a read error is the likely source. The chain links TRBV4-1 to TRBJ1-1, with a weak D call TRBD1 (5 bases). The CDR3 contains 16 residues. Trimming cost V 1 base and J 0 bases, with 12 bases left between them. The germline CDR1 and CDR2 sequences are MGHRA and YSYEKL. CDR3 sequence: CASSQVGRQMNTEAFL. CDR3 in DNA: TGCGCCAGCAGCCAAGTAGGAAGACAGATGAACACTGAAGCTTTCCTT.

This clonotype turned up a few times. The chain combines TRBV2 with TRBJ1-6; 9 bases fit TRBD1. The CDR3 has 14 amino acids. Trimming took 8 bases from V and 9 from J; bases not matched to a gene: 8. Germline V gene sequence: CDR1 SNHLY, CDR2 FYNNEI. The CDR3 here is CASGDRAGSSPLHF. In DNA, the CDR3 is TGTGCCAGCGGGGACAGGGCAGGCAGTTCACCCCTCCACTTT.

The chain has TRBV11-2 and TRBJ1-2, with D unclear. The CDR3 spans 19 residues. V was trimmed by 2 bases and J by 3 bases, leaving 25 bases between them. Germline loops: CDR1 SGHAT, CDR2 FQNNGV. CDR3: CASSLSGTGGLLSHYGYTF. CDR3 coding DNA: TGTGCCAGCAGCTTATCCGGCACGGGAGGGCTTCTCAGCCACTATGGCTACACCTTC.

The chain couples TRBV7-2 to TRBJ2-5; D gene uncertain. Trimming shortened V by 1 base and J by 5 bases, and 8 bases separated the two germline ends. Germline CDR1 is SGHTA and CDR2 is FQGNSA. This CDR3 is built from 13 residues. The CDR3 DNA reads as TGTGCCAGCAGCTTAGATTCTGGGGAGACCCAGTACTTC. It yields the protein CASSLDSGETQYF.

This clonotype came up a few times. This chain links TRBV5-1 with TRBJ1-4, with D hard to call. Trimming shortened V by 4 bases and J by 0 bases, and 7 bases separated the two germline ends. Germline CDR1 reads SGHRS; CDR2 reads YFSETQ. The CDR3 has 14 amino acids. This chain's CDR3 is CASSLVATNEKLFF. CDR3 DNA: TGCGCCAGCAGCCTTGTTGCAACTAATGAAAAACTGTTTTTT.